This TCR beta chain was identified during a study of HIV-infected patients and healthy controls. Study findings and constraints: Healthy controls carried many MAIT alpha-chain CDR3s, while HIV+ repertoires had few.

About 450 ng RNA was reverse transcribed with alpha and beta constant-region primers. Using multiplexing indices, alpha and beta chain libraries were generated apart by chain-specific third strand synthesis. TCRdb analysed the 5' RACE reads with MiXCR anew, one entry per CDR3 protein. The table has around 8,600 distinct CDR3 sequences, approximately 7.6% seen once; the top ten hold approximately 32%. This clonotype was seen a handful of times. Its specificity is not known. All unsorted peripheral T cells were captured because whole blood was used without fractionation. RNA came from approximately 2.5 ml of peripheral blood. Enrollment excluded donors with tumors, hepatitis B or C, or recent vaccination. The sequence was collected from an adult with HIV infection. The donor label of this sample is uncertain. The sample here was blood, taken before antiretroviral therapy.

CDR3 DNA sequence: TGTGCCACAGGGGTAAATTTGAACACTGAAGCTTTCTTT. Encoded protein: CATGVNLNTEAFF. The V call is TRBV10-3, the J call TRBJ1-1; D is possibly TRBD1 (6 bases). Germline V gives CDR1 ENHRY, CDR2 SYGVKD. The CDR3 extends over 13 amino acids. V lost 10 bases, J lost 0 bases, and 12 bases lay in between.